This passage covers 17 T cell receptor beta chains from one sample sequenced in a study of CD8 T cells in Susac syndrome. Random hexamers were used to reverse transcribe roughly 0.45 to 1 ug of RNA. TCRdb recomputed calls from the immunoSEQ multiplex PCR reads with MiXCR, one row per CDR3 protein. The data hold about 430,000 distinct CDR3 sequences, with approximately 85% observed a single time. The sample taken for sequencing was CD8+ T cells from PBMCs. The receptor source for this set is a human donor with multiple sclerosis.

This clonotype was seen once. This sequence joins TRBV2 and TRBJ2-1, with 10 bases identical to TRBD2. Germline trimming cut 6 bases from V and 8 bases from J; bases unmatched to any gene: 10. This CDR3 spans 15 amino acids. Germline CDR1 and CDR2: SNHLY and FYNNEI. As DNA, the CDR3 is TGTGCCAGCAGGCCCCCTAGCGGGGGAACGGATGAGCAGTTCTTC. It specifies CASRPPSGGTDEQFF.

The CDR3 nucleotides read TGTGCCAGCAGTGACGGACATCCCACCTCTGGAAACACCATATATTTT. This sequence encodes CASSDGHPTSGNTIYF. The gene calls are TRBV2 and TRBJ1-3, with D possibly TRBD1 on 5 matching bases. V was shortened by 3 bases and J by 0 bases, with 12 bases between the two germline ends. The CDR3 is 16 amino acids. CDR1 SNHLY and CDR2 FYNNEI come from the germline V gene.

This chain uses TRBV7-6 with TRBJ1-4, with 9 bases identical to TRBD1. Germline V lookup: CDR1 SGHVS, CDR2 FNYEAQ. The CDR3 has 13 amino acids. V lost 5 bases, J lost 7 bases, and 2 bases stayed unmatched. CDR3 sequence: CASSGTGSEKLFF. The CDR3 nucleotides are TGTGCCAGCAGCGGGACAGGGTCTGAAAAACTGTTTTTT.

The gene calls are TRBV2 and TRBJ2-1; the D gene is possibly TRBD1 (5 bases). The CDR3 loop spans 12 amino acids. Trimming pared 4 bases from V and 8 bases from J, leaving 9 bases between. The germline V gene encodes CDR1 SNHLY and CDR2 FYNNEI. CDR3 protein: CASSGLGDEQFF. The CDR3 DNA sequence: TGTGCCAGCAGTGGGCTAGGGGATGAGCAGTTCTTC.

The chain recombines TRBV4-1 with TRBJ2-4; tentatively, D is TRBD1 or TRBD2 (5 bases each). Germline loops: CDR1 MGHRA, CDR2 YSYEKL. Trimming took off 0 bases at V and 9 bases at J, with 15 bases between the two ends. The CDR3 is made up of 15 amino acids. The CDR3 DNA reads TGCGCCAGCAGCCAAGATAGGTCGCTTGGGGGCATTCAGTACTTC. The encoded protein is CASSQDRSLGGIQYF.

The J gene is TRBJ1-3, the V gene TRBV11-3, with a tentative D call TRBD1 (5 bases). V lost 4 bases and J lost 0, with 16 bases in between. In germline, CDR1 is SGHNT, CDR2 YENEEA. The CDR3 is 17 residues long. The CDR3 region has the DNA TGTGCCAGCAGCTCACAACCGGGACGGGACTCTGGAAACACCATATATTTT. Protein sequence: CASSSQPGRDSGNTIYF.

The chain uses TRBV12-3 or TRBV12-4 and TRBJ1-5; the D is unclear. The CDR3 extends over 12 amino acids. V was shortened by 3 bases and J by 5 bases, with 5 bases between the two germline ends. The chain's CDR3 is CASSFWDQPQHF. The CDR3 region has the DNA TGTGCCAGCAGTTTCTGGGATCAGCCCCAGCATTTT.

This chain connects TRBV25-1 to TRBJ2-1; no firm D call. The CDR3 is 12 amino acids. Germline V gives CDR1 MGHDK, CDR2 SYGVNS. V was shortened by 4 bases and J by 7 bases, with 8 bases between the two germline ends. The CDR3 coding sequence is TGTGCCAGCAGTGGATATATGAATGAGCAGTTCTTC. Protein: CASSGYMNEQFF.

The chain couples TRBV4-1 to TRBJ2-7, with D tentatively TRBD1 (6 bases). The V and J ends lost 1 base and 1 base respectively, with 11 bases between them. Germline loops: CDR1 MGHRA, CDR2 YSYEKL. The CDR3 is 15 amino acids. This CDR3 reads CASSQAAGESYEQYF. The DNA of the CDR3 is TGCGCCAGCAGCCAAGCCGCAGGGGAGTCCTACGAGCAGTACTTC.

The J gene is TRBJ1-1, the V gene TRBV6-5, with D uncertain. The CDR3 runs to 15 residues. Germline-derived CDR1 and CDR2 are MNHEY and SVGAGI. Trimming removed 0 bases from V and 1 base from J, with 9 bases in between. CDR3 DNA sequence: TGTGCCAGCAGTTACTCGCCGTGGGGGAACACTGAAGCTTTCTTT. It encodes CASSYSPWGNTEAFF.

The chain combines TRBV16 with TRBJ1-5; no firm D call. This CDR3 spans 13 amino acids. V lost 0 bases and J 7 bases, leaving 7 bases between the germline ends. Germline loops: CDR1 KGHSY, CDR2 FQNENV. Here the CDR3 DNA reads TGTGCCAGCAGCCAATCCTCCCGGCAGCCCCAGCATTTT. It translates to CASSQSSRQPQHF.

Remarks on this clonotype: The germline gene is not matched at one end of the junction; a read error may be the cause. This chain uses TRBV11-2 with TRBJ1-5; D uncertain. The CDR3 is 13 amino acids. Germline CDR1 is SGHAT and CDR2 is FQNNGV. The DNA of the CDR3 is TGTGCCAGCAGCATGGGTTTCAATCAGCCCCAGGATTTT. Translating gives CASSMGFNQPQDF.

This rearrangement joins TRBV27 to TRBJ2-7, with a possible D match to TRBD2 (5 bases). The CDR3 consists of 15 residues. Deletions cut 5 bases from V and 2 bases from J, with 16 bases between. Germline V gene data show CDR1 as MNHEY and CDR2 as SMNVEV (reference sequence). CDR3 residues: CASSPHRTGTYEQYF. The CDR3 region has the DNA TGTGCCAGCAGTCCCCACCGGACTGGAACCTACGAGCAGTACTTC.

In nucleotides, the CDR3 is TGTGCCACCAGCAGAGATGGGGAAACTAGCACAGATACGCAGTATTTT. The encoded protein is CATSRDGETSTDTQYF. The rearrangement links TRBV15 to TRBJ2-3; no definite D call. Trimming pared 0 bases from V and 0 bases from J, leaving 10 bases between. The CDR3 is 16 residues long. Germline V gene sequence: CDR1 LNHNV, CDR2 YYDKDF (reference sequence).

V gene TRBV4-1 combines with J gene TRBJ2-1, with 8 nucleotides matching TRBD2. Germline loops: CDR1 MGHRA, CDR2 YSYEKL. CDR3 size: 14 residues. J was trimmed by 9 bases and V by 0 bases; bases with no gene match: 4. CDR3 sequence: CASSQEGGRTEQFF. The DNA of the CDR3 is TGCGCCAGCAGCCAAGAGGGCGGGAGGACTGAGCAGTTCTTC.

This clonotype was picked up a small number of times. The chain employs TRBV6-5 and TRBJ2-7, with D maybe TRBD2 (5 bases). V shed 0 bases and J shed 2 bases, with 14 bases lying between them. The germline V gene has CDR1 MNHEY and CDR2 SVGAGI. The CDR3 is 16 amino acids. The CDR3 DNA sequence: TGTGCCAGCAGTTACTCTGGCCAGGAGGCTGCCTACGAGCAGTACTTC. This gives the protein CASSYSGQEAAYEQYF.

V gene TRBV2 combines with J gene TRBJ2-1; 8 positions agree with TRBD2. There are 14 residues in the CDR3. V shed 4 bases and J 5 bases; nucleotides not matched to a gene: 4. The germline CDR1 and CDR2 sequences are SNHLY and FYNNEI. The CDR3: CASSAYGGDNEQFF. CDR3 sequence (DNA): TGTGCCAGCAGTGCCTACGGGGGGGACAATGAGCAGTTCTTC.